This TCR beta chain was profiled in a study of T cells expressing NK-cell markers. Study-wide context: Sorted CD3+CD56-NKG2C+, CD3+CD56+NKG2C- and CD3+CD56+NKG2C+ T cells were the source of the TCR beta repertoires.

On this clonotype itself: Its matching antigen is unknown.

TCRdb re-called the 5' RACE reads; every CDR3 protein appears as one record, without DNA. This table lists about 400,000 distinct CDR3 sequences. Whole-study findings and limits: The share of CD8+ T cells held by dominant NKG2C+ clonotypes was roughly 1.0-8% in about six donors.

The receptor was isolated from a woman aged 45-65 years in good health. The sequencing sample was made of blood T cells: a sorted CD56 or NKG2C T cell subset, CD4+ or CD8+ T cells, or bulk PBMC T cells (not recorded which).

This CDR3 reads CASSRDFSGAELFF. This chain connects TRBV5-1 to TRBJ2-2; as DNA is missing, the TRBD2 call by TCRdb cannot be tested. CDR3 length equals 14 residues. The germline V gene encodes CDR1 SGHRS and CDR2 YFSETQ.